The sequence of this TCR beta chain was determined in a study of Graves' ophthalmopathy and Graves' hyperthyroidism. This clonotype was counted many times. An end of the junction does not agree with germline; a read error may underlie this. The CDR3 has 17 amino acids. CDR1 is SGHAT and CDR2 is FQNNGV in the germline V gene. TCR beta CDR3 amplification used RNA transcripts. After a first-round RT-PCR with HTBI primers, a second-round multiplex PCR was run. Via MiXCR, TCRdb re-called the multiplex PCR reads, giving one row per CDR3 protein. Of about 400,000 distinct CDR3 sequences listed, 15% to 20% were seen once; the top ten hold more than 1.5%.

The genes are TRBV11-2 and TRBJ1-2; tentatively, D is TRBD1 (5 bases). This clonotype was obtained from a young woman with Graves' ophthalmopathy. Material for sequencing was peripheral blood. CDR3 DNA sequence: TGTGCCAGCAGATTAGGGACGGCCCCCCTTGCTAACTATGGCTACACCTTC. It encodes CASRLGTAPLANYGYTF.